A selection of T cell receptor beta chains follows, all from one sample in a study of early T cells in non-severe SARS-CoV-2 infection. In TCRdb, the 5' RACE reads were re-called with MiXCR into one record per CDR3 protein. The data show about 30,000 distinct CDR3 sequences, approximately 5.3% seen once. Sequenced sample: whole blood. The receptors shown here come from an adult who was a healthcare worker with PCR-confirmed SARS-CoV-2 infection or an uninfected control (not recorded which). Each CDR3 is given without its conserved first and last residue. Each record gives: V gene, CDR3 protein.

>TRBV10-3
ASTAELLDYGYT
>TRBV11-3
ASSLGGSGNTIY
>TRBV15
ATSRARGVTDTQY
>TRBV19
ASSTRDSQTEAF
>TRBV7-9
ASSGAGTDTQY
>TRBV7-2
ASSLSGGAFNEQF
>TRBV29-1
SVEMAGGLYEQY
>TRBV9
ASSVSQGTSGVNEQF
>TRBV5-1
ASSLPLAGEQF
>TRBV25-1
ASTRDRLATNEKLF
>TRBV11-3
ASSYGTSGGGELNEQF
>TRBV11-2
ASRTTGVETQY
>TRBV20-1
SATDRAGEAF
>TRBV7-9
ASSHRIGQGTSPLH
>TRBV6-2/TRBV6-3
ASSRQEMNTEAF
>TRBV7-2
ASSSGGLAADTQY
>TRBV18
ASSPDLQGATDTQY
>TRBV7-2
ASSPRGSGVSYNEQF
>TRBV6-6
ASSPGTANLGTQY
>TRBV3-1
ASSQPQGVAGAQY
>TRBV4-3
ASSQDLAGDPLKNIQY
>TRBV11-2
ASSFEASVYGYT
>TRBV27
ASSVRAPTDTQY
>TRBV19
ASRQAGDAQY
>TRBV12-3/TRBV12-4
ASSHLRDRVDHEAF
>TRBV20-1
SARVRQMNTEAF
>TRBV7-6
ASSAKIGQNNEQF
>TRBV7-9
ASSTTGSFNQPQH
>TRBV20-1
SALGAVQETQY
>TRBV10-1
APKGVASGALYEQY
>TRBV24-1
ATSDPPRGRLNTGELF
>TRBV7-6
ASSPISGVYNEQF
>TRBV11-2
ASSLQGLATYNEQF
>TRBV13
ASRVKGTGELF
>TRBV3-1
ASSRPSGRHETQY
>TRBV19
ASSKRQSSNQPQH
>TRBV11-2
ASSRMGPYGYT
>TRBV3-1
ASSQQYEQY
>TRBV28
ASSSQGAIGNSPLH
>TRBV29-1
SVPLGQDTYNEQF